One TCR beta chain is described in this entry. These data belong to a study of brain T cells in children with intractable seizures. Sequencing used immunoSEQ multiplex PCR; TCRdb keeps in-frame clones, though not all of them. In the table there are 300,000 to 400,000 clones, about 93% of which are singletons. Time point given: blood from clinic visit 5 months post-surgery; TSC patient then seizure free. This CDR3 is 16 amino acids long. Trimming stripped 1 base from V and 3 bases from J, with 16 bases between. Germline CDR1 and CDR2: MGHRA and YSYEKL. The sample consisted of peripheral blood, taken less than 6 months after surgery. The receptor's source is a boy in the first two years of life with tuberous sclerosis and intractable seizures. The rearrangement joins TRBV4-1 to TRBJ2-7; tentative D call: TRBD2 (6 bases). The CDR3 DNA reads as TGCGCCAGCAGCCAAGTGGGTGGAGGGCCGATCTACGAGCAGTACTTC. It yields the protein CASSQVGGGPIYEQYF.